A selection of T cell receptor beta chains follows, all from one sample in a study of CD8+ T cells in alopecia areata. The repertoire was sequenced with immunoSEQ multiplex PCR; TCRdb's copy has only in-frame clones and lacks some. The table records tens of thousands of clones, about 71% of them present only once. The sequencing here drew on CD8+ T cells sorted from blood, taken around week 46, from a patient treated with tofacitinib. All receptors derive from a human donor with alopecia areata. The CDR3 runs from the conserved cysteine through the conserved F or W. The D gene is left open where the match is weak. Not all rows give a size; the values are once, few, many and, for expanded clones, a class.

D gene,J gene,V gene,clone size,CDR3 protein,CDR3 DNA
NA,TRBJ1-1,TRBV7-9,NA,CASSPREDWAEAFF,TGTGCCAGCAGCCCCCGGGAGGACTGGGCTGAAGCTTTCTTT
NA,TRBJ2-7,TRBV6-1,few,CASSDGVPSYEQYF,TGTGCCAGCAGTGATGGGGTGCCCTCCTACGAGCAGTACTTC
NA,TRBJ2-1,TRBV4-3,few,CASSQGSYNEQFF,TGCGCCAGCAGCCAAGGATCGTATAATGAGCAGTTCTTC
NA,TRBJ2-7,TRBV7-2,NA,CASSLVAGDREQYF,TGTGCCAGCAGCTTAGTAGCGGGGGACAGGGAGCAGTACTTC
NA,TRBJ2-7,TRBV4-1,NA,CASSQDGREDYEQYF,TGCGCCAGCAGCCAAGACGGCAGGGAGGATTACGAGCAGTACTTC
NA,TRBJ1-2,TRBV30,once,CAWKPGSDYGYTF,TGTGCCTGGAAGCCAGGATCGGACTATGGCTACACCTTC
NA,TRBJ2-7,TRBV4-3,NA,CASSQDTGSAEEQYF,TGCGCCAGCAGCCAAGATACGGGGTCAGCGGAGGAGCAGTACTTC
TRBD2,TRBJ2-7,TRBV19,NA,CASTPTSGGAYEQYF,TGTGCCAGTACCCCGACGAGCGGGGGGGCCTACGAGCAGTACTTC
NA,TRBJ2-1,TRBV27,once,CASRTENNEQFF,TGTGCCAGCAGGACAGAGAACAATGAGCAGTTCTTC
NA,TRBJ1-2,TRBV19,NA,CASTFNYGYTF,TGTGCCAGTACATTTAACTATGGCTACACCTTC
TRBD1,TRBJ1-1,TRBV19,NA,CASSYRGLGTEAFF,TGTGCCAGTAGTTACAGGGGCCTCGGCACTGAAGCTTTCTTT
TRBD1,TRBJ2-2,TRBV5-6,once,CASSLLRDRDTGELFF,TGTGCCAGCAGTCTGCTCCGGGACAGGGACACCGGGGAGCTGTTTTTT
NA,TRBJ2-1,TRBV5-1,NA,CASSLAFRASHNEQFF,TGCGCCAGCAGCTTGGCCTTTAGAGCCAGCCACAATGAGCAGTTCTTC
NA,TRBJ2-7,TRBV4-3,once,CASTLGQFSYEQYF,TGCGCCAGCACCCTAGGACAGTTCTCCTACGAGCAGTACTTC
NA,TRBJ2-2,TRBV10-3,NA,CAISENTGELFF,TGTGCCATCAGTGAGAACACCGGGGAGCTGTTTTTT
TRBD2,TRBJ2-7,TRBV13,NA,CASSPTGTSGSYEQYF,TGTGCCAGCAGCCCGACCGGGACTAGCGGTTCCTACGAGCAGTACTTC